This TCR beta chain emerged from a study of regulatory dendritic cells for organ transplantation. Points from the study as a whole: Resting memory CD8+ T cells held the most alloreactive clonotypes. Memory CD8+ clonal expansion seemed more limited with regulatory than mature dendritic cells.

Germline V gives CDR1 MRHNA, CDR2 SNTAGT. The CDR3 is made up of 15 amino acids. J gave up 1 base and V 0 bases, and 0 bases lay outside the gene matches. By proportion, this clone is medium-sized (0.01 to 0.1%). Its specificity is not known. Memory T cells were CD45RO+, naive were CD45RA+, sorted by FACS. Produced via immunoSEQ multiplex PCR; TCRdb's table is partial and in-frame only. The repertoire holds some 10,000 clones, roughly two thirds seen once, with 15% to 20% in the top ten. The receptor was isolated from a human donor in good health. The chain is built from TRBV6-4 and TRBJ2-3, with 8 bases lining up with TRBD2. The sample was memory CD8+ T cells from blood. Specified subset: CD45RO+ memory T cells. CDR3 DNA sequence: TGTGCCAGCAGTGACTCTAGCGGGGGCACAGATACGCAGTATTTT. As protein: CASSDSSGGTDTQYF.